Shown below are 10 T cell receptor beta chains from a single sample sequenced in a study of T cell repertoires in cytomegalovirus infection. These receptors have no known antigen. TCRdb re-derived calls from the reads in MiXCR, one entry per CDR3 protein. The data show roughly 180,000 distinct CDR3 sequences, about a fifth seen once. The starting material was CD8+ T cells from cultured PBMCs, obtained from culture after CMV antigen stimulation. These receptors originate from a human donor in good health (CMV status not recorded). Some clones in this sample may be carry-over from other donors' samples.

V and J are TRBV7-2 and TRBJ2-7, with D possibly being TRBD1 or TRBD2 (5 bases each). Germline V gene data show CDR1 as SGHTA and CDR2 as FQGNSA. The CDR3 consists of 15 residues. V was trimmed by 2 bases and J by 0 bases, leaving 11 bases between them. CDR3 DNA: TGTGCCAGCAGCTTATCCGGGACCATCTCCTACGAGCAGTACTTC. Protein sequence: CASSLSGTISYEQYF. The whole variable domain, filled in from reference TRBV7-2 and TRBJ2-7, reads GAGVSQSPSNKVTEKGKDVELRCDPISGHTALYWYRQSLGQGLEFLIYFQGNSAPDKSGLPSDRFSAERTGGSVSTLTIQRTQQEDSAVYLCASSLSGTISYEQYFGPGTRLTVT.

The CDR3 DNA reads TGTGCCAGCAATTTAGCGGGGGGATACAATGAGCAGTTCTTC. This gives the protein CASNLAGGYNEQFF. The chain uses TRBV7-8 and TRBJ2-1; TRBD2 agrees at 10 bases. The CDR3 has 14 residues. V dropped 7 bases and J dropped 4; count of bases not matched to a gene: 4. Germline CDR1 SGHVS, CDR2 FQNEAQ. Full variable domain (rest looked up from reference TRBV7-8 and TRBJ2-1): GAGVSQSPRYKVAKRGQDVALRCDPISGHVSLFWYQQALGQGPEFLTYFQNEAQLDKSGLPSDRFFAERPEGSVSTLKIQRTQQEDSAVYLCASNLAGGYNEQFFGPGTRLTVL.

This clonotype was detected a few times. The CDR3 DNA reads TGTGCCAGCAGTTACTCGGGGACCTACAGGGAGGGGACCTATGGCTACACCTTC. Protein sequence: CASSYSGTYREGTYGYTF. The J gene is TRBJ1-2, the V gene TRBV6-5; tentatively, D is TRBD1 (6 bases). Trimming pared 0 bases from V and 4 bases from J, leaving 21 bases between. CDR1 is MNHEY, CDR2 SVGAGI, per germline. CDR3 size: 18 residues.

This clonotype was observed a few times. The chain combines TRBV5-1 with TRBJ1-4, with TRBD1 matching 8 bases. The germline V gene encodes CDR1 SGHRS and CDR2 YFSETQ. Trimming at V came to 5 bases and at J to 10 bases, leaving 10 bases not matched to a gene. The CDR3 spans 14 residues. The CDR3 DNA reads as TGCGCCAGCAGTCGTGACAGGGGACCGGCAAAACTGTTTTTT. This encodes CASSRDRGPAKLFF.

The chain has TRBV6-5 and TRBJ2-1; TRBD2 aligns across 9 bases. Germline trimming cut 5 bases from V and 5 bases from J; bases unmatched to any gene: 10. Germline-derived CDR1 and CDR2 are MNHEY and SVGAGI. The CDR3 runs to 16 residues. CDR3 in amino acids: CASSEKSGGLNNEQFF. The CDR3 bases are TGTGCCAGCAGTGAAAAAAGCGGGGGGCTCAACAATGAGCAGTTCTTC.

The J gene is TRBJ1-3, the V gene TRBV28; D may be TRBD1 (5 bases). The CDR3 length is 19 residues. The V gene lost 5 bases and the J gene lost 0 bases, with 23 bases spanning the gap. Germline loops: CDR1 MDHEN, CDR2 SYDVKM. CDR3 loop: CASSPRDLTRIPSGNTIYF. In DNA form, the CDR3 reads TGTGCCAGCAGTCCTCGGGACCTCACCCGAATACCCTCTGGAAACACCATATATTTT. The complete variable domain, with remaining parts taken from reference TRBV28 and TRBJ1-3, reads DVKVTQSSRYLVKRTGEKVFLECVQDMDHENMFWYRQDPGLGLRLIYFSYDVKMKEKGDIPEGYSVSREKKERFSLILESASTNQTSMYLCASSPRDLTRIPSGNTIYFGEGSWLTVV.

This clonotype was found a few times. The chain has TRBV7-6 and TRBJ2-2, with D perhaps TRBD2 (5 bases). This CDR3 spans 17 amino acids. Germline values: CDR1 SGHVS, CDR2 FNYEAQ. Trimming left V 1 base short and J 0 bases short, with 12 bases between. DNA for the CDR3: TGTGCCAGCAGCTTAGGTGTACTGAGGGCGAACACCGGGGAGCTGTTTTTT. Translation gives CASSLGVLRANTGELFF.

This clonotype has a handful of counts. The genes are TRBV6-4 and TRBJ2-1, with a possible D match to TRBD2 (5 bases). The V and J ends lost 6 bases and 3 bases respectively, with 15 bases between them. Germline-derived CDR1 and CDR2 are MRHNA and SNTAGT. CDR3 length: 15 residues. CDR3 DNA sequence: TGTGCCAGCAGAACGAGGGCGGGCTACTACAATGAGCAGTTCTTC. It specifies CASRTRAGYYNEQFF.

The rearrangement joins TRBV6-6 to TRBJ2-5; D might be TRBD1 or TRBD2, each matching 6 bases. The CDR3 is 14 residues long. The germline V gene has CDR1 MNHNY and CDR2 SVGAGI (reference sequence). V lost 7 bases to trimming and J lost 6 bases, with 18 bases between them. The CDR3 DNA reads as TGTGCCAGCACCACTGGAGGGGGGAAACAGACCCAGTACTTC. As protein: CASTTGGGKQTQYF.

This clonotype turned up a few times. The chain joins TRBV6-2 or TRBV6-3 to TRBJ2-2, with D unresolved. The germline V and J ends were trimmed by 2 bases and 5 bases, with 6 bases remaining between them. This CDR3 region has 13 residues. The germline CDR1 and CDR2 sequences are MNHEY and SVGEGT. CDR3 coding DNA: TGTGCCAGCAGTTACGGGTGGACCGGGGAGCTGTTTTTT. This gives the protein CASSYGWTGELFF.